These 28 T cell receptor beta chains were sequenced from one sample in a study of a mutant IDH1 vaccine in newly diagnosed glioma. Only in-frame clones appear in the TCRdb table, and some are missing; sequencing was by immunoSEQ multiplex PCR. The sample carries tens of thousands of clones, approximately 88% recorded once. Documented time point: week 47, end of study. Topical imiquimod was applied with each vaccine dose, which held 300 ug of mutant IDH1 20-mer peptide. These receptors have no known antigen. Source: PBMCs, taken from a glioma patient whose treatment included an IDH1 peptide vaccine. Source of these receptors: a woman in her twenties or thirties with glioma. Some clones in this sample may be carry-over from other donors' samples.

The chain recombines TRBV9 with TRBJ2-1, with 7 bases fitting TRBD2. V shed 0 bases and J 8 bases; nucleotides not matched to a gene: 8. This CDR3 comprises 15 residues. Germline loops: CDR1 SGDLS, CDR2 YYNGEE. The CDR3 nucleotides are TGTGCCAGCAGCGTAGGGGAGGGAGGGGAGGATGAGCAGTTCTTC. This sequence encodes CASSVGEGGEDEQFF.

V is TRBV4-1 and J is TRBJ2-3, with TRBD2 matching over 9 bases. J was trimmed by 4 bases and V by 1 base; bases with no gene match: 6. The CDR3 totals 16 residues. Germline assignment: CDR1 MGHRA and CDR2 YSYEKL. The CDR3 coding sequence is TGCGCCAGCAGCCAAGTCGCGGGAGGGCCCTCAGATACGCAGTATTTT. It is translated as CASSQVAGGPSDTQYF.

This clone has only a few counts. V gene TRBV19 combines with J gene TRBJ1-2; D not certain. CDR1 and CDR2 from the germline V gene are LNHDA and SQIVND (reference sequence). The CDR3 spans 14 residues. Trimming left V 3 bases short and J 5 bases short, with 13 bases between. CDR3 sequence (DNA): TGTGCCAGTAGTATGGCCCCGGAAGTGTATGGCTACACCTTC. Protein sequence: CASSMAPEVYGYTF.

This chain uses TRBV19 with TRBJ1-2, with D uncertain. Trimming took off 3 bases at V and 6 bases at J, with 14 bases between the two ends. Germline V gene data show CDR1 as LNHDA and CDR2 as SQIVND (reference sequence). This CDR3 region has 14 residues. CDR3 sequence (DNA): TGTGCCAGTAGTATCCGAGACGAGGCCCATGGCTACACCTTC. It codes for CASSIRDEAHGYTF.

The V gene is TRBV29-1, the J gene TRBJ2-5, with 7 bases lining up with TRBD2. The CDR3 totals 15 residues. The V gene's germline CDR1 is SQVTM and CDR2 ANQGSEA. After removal of 0 bases from V and 5 bases from J, the junction contained 9 bases not matched to a gene. The CDR3 loop is CSVEDRGEGSETQYF. DNA of the CDR3: TGCAGCGTTGAAGATCGAGGGGAGGGGAGTGAGACCCAGTACTTC. Drawing the rest from reference TRBV29-1 and TRBJ2-5, the complete variable domain is SAVISQKPSRDICQRGTSLTIQCQVDSQVTMMFWYRQQPGQSLTLIATANQGSEATYESGFVIDKFPISRPNLTFSTLTVSNMSPEDSSIYLCSVEDRGEGSETQYFGPGTRLLVL.

The chain has TRBV5-1 and TRBJ1-4; D remains unclear. The V gene's germline CDR1 is SGHRS and CDR2 YFSETQ. The V gene lost 5 bases and the J gene lost 4 bases, with 12 bases spanning the gap. CDR3 size: 14 residues. The CDR3 loop is CASRRQVGNEKLFF. Here the CDR3 DNA reads TGCGCCAGCAGAAGGCAGGTCGGTAATGAAAAACTGTTTTTT.

The chain couples TRBV4-1 to TRBJ2-2; the D gene is possibly TRBD1 (5 bases). The CDR3 consists of 17 residues. Trimming removed 1 base at V and 2 bases at J, with 14 bases between. The germline V gene encodes CDR1 MGHRA and CDR2 YSYEKL. The CDR3 nucleotides are TGCGCCAGCAGCCAAGCAGGGATTGGATCTAACACCGGGGAGCTGTTTTTT. It yields the protein CASSQAGIGSNTGELFF.

J is TRBJ1-2 and V is TRBV15, with 9 nucleotides matching TRBD1. The CDR3 is 14 residues long. CDR1 and CDR2 (germline): LNHNV, YYDKDF (reference sequence). The trim removed 6 bases at V and 4 bases at J, leaving 6 bases unmatched. The CDR3 here is CATSPGQGLYGYTF. CDR3 bases: TGTGCCACCAGTCCGGGACAGGGCCTCTATGGCTACACCTTC.

J is TRBJ2-1 and V is TRBV7-9, with 9 nucleotides matching TRBD2. The germline CDR1 and CDR2 sequences are SEHNR and FQNEAQ (reference sequence). The trim removed 3 bases at V and 7 bases at J, leaving 7 bases unmatched. The CDR3 covers 15 residues. CDR3 sequence reads: CASSLKSSGTNEQFF. Written as DNA, the CDR3 is TGTGCCAGCAGCTTGAAGTCTAGCGGGACGAATGAGCAGTTCTTC.

The CDR3 region has the DNA TGTGCCAGCAGCTTAGCCCGGACAGGGATCTCCTACGAGCAGTACTTC. Protein: CASSLARTGISYEQYF. The chain combines TRBV7-9 with TRBJ2-7, with 8 bases aligning to TRBD1. Per germline, CDR1 SEHNR and CDR2 FQNEAQ (reference sequence). The V and J ends lost 0 bases and 0 bases, in that order; junction bases with no gene match: 4. There are 16 residues in the CDR3.

This clone turned up a few times. The sample holds other DNA sequences that translate to the same CDR3. V usage is TRBV4-1 and J usage is TRBJ2-7, with D maybe TRBD2 (6 bases). The length of the CDR3 is 16 residues. Deletions cut 0 bases from V and 3 bases from J, with 15 bases between. Germline CDR1 is MGHRA and CDR2 is YSYEKL. This chain's CDR3 is CASSQEWGTENYEQYF. For the CDR3, the DNA is TGCGCCAGCAGCCAAGAGTGGGGGACTGAGAACTACGAGCAGTACTTC.

This chain uses TRBV5-6 with TRBJ2-5; 10 bases fit TRBD2. V shed 1 base and J 5 bases; nucleotides not matched to a gene: 8. CDR1 SGHDT and CDR2 YYEEEE come from the germline V gene. This CDR3 is 16 amino acids long. Here the CDR3 DNA reads TGTGCCAGCAGCTTGTTAGAGGGACTAGCGACGGAGACCCAGTACTTC. This gives the protein CASSLLEGLATETQYF. The complete variable domain, with remaining parts taken from reference TRBV5-6 and TRBJ2-5, reads DAGVTQSPTHLIKTRGQQVTLRCSPKSGHDTVSWYQQALGQGPQFIFQYYEEEERQRGNFPDRFSGHQFPNYSSELNVNALLLGDSALYLCASSLLEGLATETQYFGPGTRLLVL.

The genes are TRBV5-5 and TRBJ2-2; 8 positions match TRBD2. V dropped 5 bases and J dropped 7; count of bases not matched to a gene: 7. CDR3 length equals 14 residues. Per germline, CDR1 SGHKS and CDR2 YYEKEE (reference sequence). The CDR3, as DNA: TGTGCCAGCAGACCCCCTAGCGGGTACGGGGAGCTGTTTTTT. Translated, it gives CASRPPSGYGELFF. The full variable domain, its missing parts supplied by reference TRBV5-5 and TRBJ2-2, is DAGVTQSPTHLIKTRGQQVTLRCSPISGHKSVSWYQQVLGQGPQFIFQYYEKEERGRGNFPDRFSARQFPNYSSELNVNALLLGDSALYLCASRPPSGYGELFFGEGSRLTVL.

This chain connects TRBV23-1 to TRBJ1-3; tentative D call: TRBD1 (5 bases). TRBV23-1 is an ORF; its function is uncertain. This CDR3 contains 17 residues. Trimming stripped 0 bases from V and 0 bases from J, with 12 bases between. CDR3 residues: CASSQSRGKDSGNTIYF. CDR3 in DNA: TGCGCCAGCAGTCAATCTAGGGGAAAGGACTCTGGAAACACCATATATTTT.

This clone was seen only a few times. V is TRBV11-1 and J is TRBJ1-1, with unresolved D. V dropped 6 bases and J dropped 4 bases, with 9 bases sitting between them. Germline CDR1 reads SGHAT; CDR2 reads FQDESV (reference sequence). The CDR3 consists of 12 residues. CDR3 protein: CASSLSRTEAFF. CDR3 DNA: TGTGCCAGCAGTTTGAGTCGCACTGAAGCTTTCTTT. The full variable domain, in which reference TRBV11-1 and TRBJ1-1 provide the parts outside the CDR3, is EAEVAQSPRYKITEKSQAVAFWCDPISGHATLYWYRQILGQGPELLVQFQDESVVDDSQLPKDRFSAERLKGVDSTLKIQPAELGDSAMYLCASSLSRTEAFFGQGTRLTVV.

The V and J genes are TRBV15 and TRBJ1-5; D call uncertain. V dropped 5 bases and J dropped 4 bases, with 15 bases sitting between them. The CDR3 totals 15 residues. The germline V gene encodes CDR1 LNHNV and CDR2 YYDKDF (reference sequence). CDR3 in DNA: TGTGCCACCAGCCAATCTTTGGGAGTAAATCAGCCCCAGCATTTT. It specifies CATSQSLGVNQPQHF. Together with reference TRBV15 and TRBJ1-5, the CDR3 gives the full variable domain: DAMVIQNPRYQVTQFGKPVTLSCSQTLNHNVMYWYQQKSSQAPKLLFHYYDKDFNNEADTPDNFQSRRPNTSFCFLDIRSPGLGDTAMYLCATSQSLGVNQPQHFGDGTRLSIL.

The V call is TRBV11-3, the J call TRBJ2-7, with D possibly TRBD1 on 6 matching bases. The germline CDR1 and CDR2 sequences are SGHNT and YENEEA. CDR3 length: 14 residues. Trimming removed 5 bases at V and 0 bases at J, with 11 bases between. This chain's CDR3 is CASSLRTVSYEQYF. CDR3 DNA sequence: TGTGCCAGCAGCCTCCGGACAGTCTCCTACGAGCAGTACTTC.

The chain is built from TRBV25-1 and TRBJ2-7, with D perhaps TRBD1 or TRBD2 (5 bases each). This CDR3 has 15 residues. The V end was cut by 4 bases, the J end by 1 base, with 14 bases between. CDR1 MGHDK and CDR2 SYGVNS come from the germline V gene. The CDR3 protein is CASSAPGTLSYEQYF. The DNA of the CDR3 is TGTGCCAGCAGTGCCCCAGGGACCCTGTCCTACGAGCAGTACTTC.

The genes are TRBV9 and TRBJ2-3; possible D gene TRBD1, 5 bases. V gave up 1 base and J gave up 5 bases, with 11 bases separating them. This CDR3 region has 14 residues. Germline V gene sequence: CDR1 SGDLS, CDR2 YYNGEE. The CDR3 spells CASSVTSQGDTQYF. The CDR3 DNA reads TGTGCCAGCAGCGTAACCAGTCAGGGAGATACGCAGTATTTT. Full variable domain (remainder filled in from reference TRBV9 and TRBJ2-3): DSGVTQTPKHLITATGQRVTLRCSPRSGDLSVYWYQQSLDQGLQFLIQYYNGEERAKGNILERFSAQQFPDLHSELNLSSLELGDSALYFCASSVTSQGDTQYFGPGTRLTVL.

J is TRBJ2-7 and V is TRBV6-5, with 7 nucleotides matching TRBD2. V was clipped by 8 bases and J by 5 bases; unmatched bases: 15. Germline V gene lookup returns CDR1 MNHEY and CDR2 SVGAGI. The CDR3 runs 15 residues. CDR3 region: CASSQIAGLRHEQYF. CDR3 nucleotide sequence: TGTGCCAGCTCCCAGATAGCGGGCCTCCGACACGAGCAGTACTTC.

The chain employs TRBV19 and TRBJ1-1; D may be TRBD1 (5 bases). This CDR3 is built from 13 residues. V gave up 6 bases and J gave up 3 bases, with 11 bases separating them. Germline values: CDR1 LNHDA, CDR2 SQIVND (reference sequence). The CDR3 DNA is TGTGCCAGTAGGGGCAGGGTTGACACTGAAGCTTTCTTT. This encodes CASRGRVDTEAFF.

The V and J genes are TRBV6-6 and TRBJ1-1, with D possibly matching TRBD1 (5 bases). The ends were cut back, 4 bases at V and 0 bases at J, with 12 bases in the middle. Germline V gives CDR1 MNHNY, CDR2 SVGAGI (reference sequence). The CDR3 has 15 residues. Written as DNA, the CDR3 is TGTGCCAGCAGTTCGGCAGGGAACTTGAACACTGAAGCTTTCTTT. Amino acids: CASSSAGNLNTEAFF.

The V call is TRBV2, the J call TRBJ2-7; 11 nucleotides align to TRBD2. The J segment lost 2 bases and the V segment lost 8 bases, leaving 5 bases of the junction unmatched. The length of the CDR3 is 14 residues. The germline V gene encodes CDR1 SNHLY and CDR2 FYNNEI. CDR3 region: CASGPGLAAYEQYF. In DNA form, the CDR3 reads TGTGCCAGCGGACCGGGACTAGCGGCCTACGAGCAGTACTTC.

V usage is TRBV10-3 and J usage is TRBJ2-1; D possibly corresponds to TRBD2 (5 bases). Trimming shortened V by 0 bases and J by 5 bases, and 17 bases separated the two germline ends. Germline V gene sequence: CDR1 ENHRY, CDR2 SYGVKD. The CDR3 sequence is 17 residues long. CDR3 amino acids: CAISESRNGEKNNEQFF. In nucleotides, the CDR3 is TGTGCCATCAGTGAGTCGAGGAACGGGGAGAAGAACAATGAGCAGTTCTTC.

This clone came up a few times. This chain connects TRBV7-3 to TRBJ1-5; a weak D match, TRBD1 (6 bases). This CDR3 region has 12 residues. Germline V gene sequence: CDR1 SGHTA, CDR2 FQGTGA. For the CDR3, the DNA is TGTGCTCTCGGGCAGAGGGGGCAGCCCCAGCATTTT. Encoded protein: CALGQRGQPQHF.

The chain combines TRBV5-4 with TRBJ2-7, with 7 bases aligning to TRBD1. This CDR3 spans 13 amino acids. Germline lookup yields CDR1 SGHNT and CDR2 YYREEE (reference sequence). The V and J ends lost 4 bases and 3 bases, in that order; junction bases with no gene match: 4. The CDR3, as DNA: TGTGCCAGCAGCGGGACAGAGGACTACGAGCAGTACTTC. Residues: CASSGTEDYEQYF.

This clone was picked up one time. The V gene is TRBV4-1, the J gene TRBJ1-5; a weak D match, TRBD1 (5 bases). This CDR3 is 14 amino acids long. With 6 bases removed from V and 7 bases from J, the gap between germline ends came to 16 bases. Germline V gene lookup returns CDR1 MGHRA and CDR2 YSYEKL. CDR3 region: CASSIGRGGQPQHF. CDR3 in DNA: TGCGCCAGCAGTATCGGGAGGGGCGGGCAGCCCCAGCATTTT.

This clone was counted once. J is TRBJ1-1 and V is TRBV9; D is uncertain. Germline V gene data show CDR1 as SGDLS and CDR2 as YYNGEE. The CDR3 loop spans 13 amino acids. V lost 3 bases to trimming and J lost 5 bases, with 11 bases between them. The CDR3 DNA reads as TGTGCCAGCAGCGCCGCAGGCCAAACTGAAGCTTTCTTT. Amino acid sequence: CASSAAGQTEAFF. Using reference TRBV9 and TRBJ1-1 for the parts outside the CDR3, the full variable domain is DSGVTQTPKHLITATGQRVTLRCSPRSGDLSVYWYQQSLDQGLQFLIQYYNGEERAKGNILERFSAQQFPDLHSELNLSSLELGDSALYFCASSAAGQTEAFFGQGTRLTVV.